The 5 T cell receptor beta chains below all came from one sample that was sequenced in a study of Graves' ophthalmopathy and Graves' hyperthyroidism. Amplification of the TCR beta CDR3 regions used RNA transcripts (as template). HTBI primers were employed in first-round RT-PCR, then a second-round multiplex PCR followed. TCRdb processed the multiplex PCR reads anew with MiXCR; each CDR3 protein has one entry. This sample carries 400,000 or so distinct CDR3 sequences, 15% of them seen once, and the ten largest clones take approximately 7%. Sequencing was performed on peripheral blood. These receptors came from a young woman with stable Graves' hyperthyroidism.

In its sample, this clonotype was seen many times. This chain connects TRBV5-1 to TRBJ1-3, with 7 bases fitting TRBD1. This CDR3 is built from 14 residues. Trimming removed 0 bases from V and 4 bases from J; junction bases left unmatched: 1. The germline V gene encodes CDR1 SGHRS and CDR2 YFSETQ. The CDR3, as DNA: TGCGCCAGCAGCTTGGGGGGACAGGGAAACACCATATATTTT. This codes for CASSLGGQGNTIYF.

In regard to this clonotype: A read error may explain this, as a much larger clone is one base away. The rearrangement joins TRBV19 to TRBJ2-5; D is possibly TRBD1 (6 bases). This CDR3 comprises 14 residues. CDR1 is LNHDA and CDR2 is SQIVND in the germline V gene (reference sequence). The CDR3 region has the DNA TGTGTCAGTAGTACGTGGGGACAACGAGAGACCCAGTACTTC. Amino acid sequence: CVSSTWGQRETQYF.

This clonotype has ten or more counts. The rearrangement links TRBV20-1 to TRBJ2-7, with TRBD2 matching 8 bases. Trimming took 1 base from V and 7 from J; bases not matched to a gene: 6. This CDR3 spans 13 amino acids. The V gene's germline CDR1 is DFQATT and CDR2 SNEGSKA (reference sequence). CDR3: CSARASGGQEQYF. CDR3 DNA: TGCAGTGCTAGAGCTTCGGGGGGGCAAGAGCAGTACTTC.

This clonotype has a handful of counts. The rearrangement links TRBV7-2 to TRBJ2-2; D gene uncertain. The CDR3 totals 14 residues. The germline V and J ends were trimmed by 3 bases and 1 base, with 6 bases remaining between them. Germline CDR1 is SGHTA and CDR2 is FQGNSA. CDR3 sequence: CASSLGMNTGELFF. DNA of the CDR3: TGTGCCAGCAGCTTGGGGATGAACACCGGGGAGCTGTTTTTT.

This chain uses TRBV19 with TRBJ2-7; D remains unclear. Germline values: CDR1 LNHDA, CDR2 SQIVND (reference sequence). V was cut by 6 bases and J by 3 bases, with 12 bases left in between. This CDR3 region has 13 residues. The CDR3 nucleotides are TGTGCCAGTAGACCTCCCCACCGCTACGAGCAGTACTTC. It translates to CASRPPHRYEQYF. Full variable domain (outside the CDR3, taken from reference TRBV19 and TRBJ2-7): DGGITQSPKYLFRKEGQNVTLSCEQNLNHDAMYWYRQDPGQGLRLIYYSQIVNDFQKGDIAEGYSVSREKKESFPLTVTSAQKNPTAFYLCASRPPHRYEQYFGPGTRLTVT.